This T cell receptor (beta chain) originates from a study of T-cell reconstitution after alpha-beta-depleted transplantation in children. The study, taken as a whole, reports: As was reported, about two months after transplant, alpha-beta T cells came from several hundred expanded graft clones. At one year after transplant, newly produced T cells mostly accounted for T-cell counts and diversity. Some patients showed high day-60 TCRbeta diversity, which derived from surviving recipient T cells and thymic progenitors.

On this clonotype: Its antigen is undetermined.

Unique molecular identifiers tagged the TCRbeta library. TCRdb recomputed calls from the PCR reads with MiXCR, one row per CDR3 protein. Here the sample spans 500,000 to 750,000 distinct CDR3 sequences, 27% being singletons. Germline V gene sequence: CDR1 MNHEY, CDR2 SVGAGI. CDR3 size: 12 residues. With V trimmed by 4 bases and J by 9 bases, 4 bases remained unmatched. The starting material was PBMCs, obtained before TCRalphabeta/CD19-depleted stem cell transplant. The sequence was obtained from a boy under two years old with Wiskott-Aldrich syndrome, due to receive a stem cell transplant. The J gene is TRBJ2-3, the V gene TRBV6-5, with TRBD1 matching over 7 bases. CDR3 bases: TGTGCCAGCAGTTCGAAGGGGGCGACGCAGTATTTT. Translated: CASSSKGATQYF.